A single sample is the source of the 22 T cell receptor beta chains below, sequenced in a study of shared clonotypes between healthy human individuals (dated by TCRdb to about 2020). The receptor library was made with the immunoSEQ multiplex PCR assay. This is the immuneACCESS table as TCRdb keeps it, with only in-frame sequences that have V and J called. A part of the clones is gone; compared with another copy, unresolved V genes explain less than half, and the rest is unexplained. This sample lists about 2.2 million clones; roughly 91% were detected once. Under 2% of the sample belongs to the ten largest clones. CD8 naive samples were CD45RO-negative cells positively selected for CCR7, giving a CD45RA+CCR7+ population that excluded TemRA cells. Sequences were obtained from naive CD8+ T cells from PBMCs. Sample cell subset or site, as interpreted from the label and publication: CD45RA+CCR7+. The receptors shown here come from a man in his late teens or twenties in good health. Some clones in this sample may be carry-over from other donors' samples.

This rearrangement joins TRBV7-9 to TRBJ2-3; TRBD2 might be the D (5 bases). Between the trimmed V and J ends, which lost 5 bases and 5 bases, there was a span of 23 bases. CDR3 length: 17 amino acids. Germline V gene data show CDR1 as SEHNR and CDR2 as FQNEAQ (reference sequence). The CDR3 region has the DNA TGTGCCAGCAGCCCCGAGGGCCTCCCCAGTTCCAGAGATACGCAGTATTTT. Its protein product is CASSPEGLPSSRDTQYF.

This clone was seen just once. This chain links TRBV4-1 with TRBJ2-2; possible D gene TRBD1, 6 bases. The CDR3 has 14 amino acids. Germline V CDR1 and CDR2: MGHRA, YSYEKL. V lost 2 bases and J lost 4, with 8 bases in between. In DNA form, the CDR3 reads TGCGCCAGCAGCCAATCCAGGGGCACCGGGGAGCTGTTTTTT. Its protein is CASSQSRGTGELFF.

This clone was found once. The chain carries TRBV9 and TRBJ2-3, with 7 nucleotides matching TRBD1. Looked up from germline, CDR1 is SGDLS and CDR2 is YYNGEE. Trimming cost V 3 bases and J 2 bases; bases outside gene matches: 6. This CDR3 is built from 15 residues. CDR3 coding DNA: TGTGCCAGCAGCGATCGGGACAGAACCACAGATACGCAGTATTTT. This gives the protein CASSDRDRTTDTQYF.

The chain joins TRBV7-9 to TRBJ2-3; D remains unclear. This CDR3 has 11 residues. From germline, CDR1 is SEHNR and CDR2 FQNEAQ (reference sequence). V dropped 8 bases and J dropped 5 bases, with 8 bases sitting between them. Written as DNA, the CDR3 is TGTGCCAGCGGTTCGTTAGATACGCAGTATTTT. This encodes CASGSLDTQYF.

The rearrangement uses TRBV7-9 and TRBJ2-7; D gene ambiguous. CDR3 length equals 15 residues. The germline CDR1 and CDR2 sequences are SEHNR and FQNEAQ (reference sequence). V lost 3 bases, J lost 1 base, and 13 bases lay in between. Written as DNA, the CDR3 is TGTGCCAGCAGCTTTTTCGGTGTAAGATCCTACGAGCAGTACTTC. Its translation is CASSFFGVRSYEQYF.

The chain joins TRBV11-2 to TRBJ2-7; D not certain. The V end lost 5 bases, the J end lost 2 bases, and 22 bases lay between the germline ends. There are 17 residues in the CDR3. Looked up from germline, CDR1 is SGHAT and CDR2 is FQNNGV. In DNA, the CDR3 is TGTGCCAGCAGCCCAATGTTGAGCGCAACCCATACCTACGAGCAGTACTTC. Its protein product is CASSPMLSATHTYEQYF.

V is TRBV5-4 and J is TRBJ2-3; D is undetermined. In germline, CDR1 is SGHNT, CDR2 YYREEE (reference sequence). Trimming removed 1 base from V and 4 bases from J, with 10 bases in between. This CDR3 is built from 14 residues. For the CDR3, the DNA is TGTGCCAGCAGCTTGTTTCTAGATGCAGATACGCAGTATTTT. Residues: CASSLFLDADTQYF.

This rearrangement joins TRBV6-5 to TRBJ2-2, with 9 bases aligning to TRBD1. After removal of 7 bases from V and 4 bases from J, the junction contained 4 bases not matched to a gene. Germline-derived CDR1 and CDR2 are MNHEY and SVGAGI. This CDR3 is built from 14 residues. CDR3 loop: CASTTGQGTGELFF. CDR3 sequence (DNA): TGTGCCAGCACCACGGGACAGGGCACCGGGGAGCTGTTTTTT.

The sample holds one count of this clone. CDR3 sequence: CASSTTSGRITYNEQFF. The DNA of the CDR3 is TGTGCCAGCAGCACGACTAGCGGGAGGATCACCTACAATGAGCAGTTCTTC. V and J are TRBV7-9 and TRBJ2-1, with 13 bases aligning to TRBD2. The V gene end was trimmed by 5 bases and the J gene end by 2 bases; junction bases not matched to a gene: 6. This CDR3 contains 17 residues. CDR1 and CDR2 from the germline V gene are SEHNR and FQNEAQ (reference sequence).

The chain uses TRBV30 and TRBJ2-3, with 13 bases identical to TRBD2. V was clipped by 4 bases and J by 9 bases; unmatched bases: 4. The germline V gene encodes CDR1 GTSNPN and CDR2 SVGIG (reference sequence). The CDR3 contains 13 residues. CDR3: CAWILAGGDTQYF. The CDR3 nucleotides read TGTGCCTGGATACTAGCGGGAGGGGACACGCAGTATTTT.

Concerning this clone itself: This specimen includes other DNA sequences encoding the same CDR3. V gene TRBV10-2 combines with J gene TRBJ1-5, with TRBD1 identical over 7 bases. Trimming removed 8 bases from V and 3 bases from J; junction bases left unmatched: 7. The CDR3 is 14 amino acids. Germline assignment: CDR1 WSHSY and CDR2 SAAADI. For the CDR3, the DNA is TGCGCCAGCCGGGACAGAGGTTCCAATCAGCCCCAGCATTTT. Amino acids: CASRDRGSNQPQHF.

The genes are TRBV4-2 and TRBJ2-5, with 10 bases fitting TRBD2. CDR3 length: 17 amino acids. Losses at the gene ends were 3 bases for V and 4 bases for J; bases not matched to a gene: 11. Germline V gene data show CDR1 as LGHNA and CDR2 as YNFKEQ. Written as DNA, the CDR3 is TGTGCCAGCAGCCACGCGGAGCGGGAGGGCCGGGGAGAGACCCAGTACTTC. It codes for CASSHAEREGRGETQYF.

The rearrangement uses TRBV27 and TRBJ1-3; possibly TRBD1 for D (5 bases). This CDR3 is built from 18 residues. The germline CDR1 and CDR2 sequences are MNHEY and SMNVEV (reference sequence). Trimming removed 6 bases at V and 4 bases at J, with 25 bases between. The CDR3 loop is CASSDVNRDGSIGNTIYF. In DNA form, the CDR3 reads TGTGCCAGCAGCGATGTCAACCGGGACGGATCTATCGGAAACACCATATATTTT.

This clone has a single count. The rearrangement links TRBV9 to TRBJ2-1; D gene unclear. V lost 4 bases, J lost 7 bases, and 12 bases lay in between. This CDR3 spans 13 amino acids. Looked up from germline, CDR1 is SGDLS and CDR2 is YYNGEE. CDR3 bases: TGTGCCAGCAGCCACTGGACCGGGAATGAGCAGTTCTTC. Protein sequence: CASSHWTGNEQFF.

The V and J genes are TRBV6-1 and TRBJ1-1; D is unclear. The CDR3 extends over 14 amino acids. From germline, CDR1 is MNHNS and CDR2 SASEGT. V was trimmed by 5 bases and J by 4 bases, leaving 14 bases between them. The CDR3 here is CASSPLGLGTEAFF. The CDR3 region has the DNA TGTGCCAGCAGTCCCCTTGGTCTAGGCACTGAAGCTTTCTTT.

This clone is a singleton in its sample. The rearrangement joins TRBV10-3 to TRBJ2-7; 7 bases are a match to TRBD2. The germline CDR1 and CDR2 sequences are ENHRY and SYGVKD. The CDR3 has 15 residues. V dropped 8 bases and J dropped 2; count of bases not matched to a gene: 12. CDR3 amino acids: CAISGGGSAAYEQYF. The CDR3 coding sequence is TGTGCCATCTCGGGGGGAGGCAGCGCAGCCTACGAGCAGTACTTC.

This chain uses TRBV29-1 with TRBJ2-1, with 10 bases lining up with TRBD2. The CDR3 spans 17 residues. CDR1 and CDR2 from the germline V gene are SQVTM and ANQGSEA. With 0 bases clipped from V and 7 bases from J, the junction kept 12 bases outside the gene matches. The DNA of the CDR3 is TGCAGCGTTGAAGATTGGGCTAGCGGGAGTGGGGTGAATGAGCAGTTCTTC. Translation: CSVEDWASGSGVNEQFF.

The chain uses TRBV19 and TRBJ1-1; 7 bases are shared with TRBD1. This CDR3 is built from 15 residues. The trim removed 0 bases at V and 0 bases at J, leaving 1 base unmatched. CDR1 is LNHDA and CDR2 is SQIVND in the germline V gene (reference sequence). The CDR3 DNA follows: TGTGCCAGTAGTATAGAGCAGGGGGTGAACACTGAAGCTTTCTTT. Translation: CASSIEQGVNTEAFF.

CDR3: CAISESGMASSGANVLTF. The DNA for the CDR3 is TGTGCCATCAGTGAGTCGGGGATGGCCTCTTCTGGGGCCAACGTCCTGACTTTC. J is TRBJ2-6 and V is TRBV10-3; D remains ambiguous. Trimming cost V 0 bases and J 1 base, with 13 bases left between them. Germline lookup yields CDR1 ENHRY and CDR2 SYGVKD. The CDR3 length is 18 residues.

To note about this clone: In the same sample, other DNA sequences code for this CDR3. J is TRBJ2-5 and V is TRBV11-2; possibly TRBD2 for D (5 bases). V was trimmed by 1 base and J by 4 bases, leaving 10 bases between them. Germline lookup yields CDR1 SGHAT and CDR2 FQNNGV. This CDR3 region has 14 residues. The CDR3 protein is CASSLGGRGETQYF. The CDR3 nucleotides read TGTGCCAGCAGCTTAGGTGGTCGGGGAGAGACCCAGTACTTC.

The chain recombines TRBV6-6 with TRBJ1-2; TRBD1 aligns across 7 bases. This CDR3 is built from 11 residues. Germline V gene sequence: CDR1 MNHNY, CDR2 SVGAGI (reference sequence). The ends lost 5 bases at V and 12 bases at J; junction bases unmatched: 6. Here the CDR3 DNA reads TGTGCCAGCAGTCCCTTGACAGGGAACACCTTC. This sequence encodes CASSPLTGNTF.

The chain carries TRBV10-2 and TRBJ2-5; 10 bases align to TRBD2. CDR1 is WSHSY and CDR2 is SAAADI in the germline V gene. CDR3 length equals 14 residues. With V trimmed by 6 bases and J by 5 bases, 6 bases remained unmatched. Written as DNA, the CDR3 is TGCGCCAGCAGCCTGGGACTAGCGCGGGAGACCCAGTACTTC. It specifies CASSLGLARETQYF.